These T cell receptor beta chains were read from a single sample in a study of T cells in Graves' hyperthyroidism and ophthalmopathy. TCRdb re-called the multiplex PCR reads through MiXCR, storing one row per CDR3 protein. The sample records 550,000 to 600,000 distinct CDR3 sequences, approximately 15% being singletons. Sequenced sample: blood. The source is a woman under 30 with Graves' ophthalmopathy. Both conserved end residues are part of each CDR3. The D gene is left open where the match is weak. Clone sizes are given selectively: once, few, many, or a class where the clone is expanded.

J: TRBJ2-4
D: TRBD1
size: many
V: TRBV12-3/TRBV12-4
CDR3: CASSSDRVGEWTKNIQYF
DNA: TGTGCCAGCAGTTCGGACAGGGTAGGGGAGTGGACCAAAAACATTCAGTACTTC

J: TRBJ2-7
D: -
size: -
V: TRBV6-1
CDR3: CASRGGGTGHKFYEQYF
DNA: TGTGCCAGCAGGGGGGGGGGGACAGGCCATAAATTCTACGAGCAGTACTTC

J: TRBJ2-1
D: TRBD2
size: -
V: TRBV11-2
CDR3: CASSDTKAGVYEQFF
DNA: TGCGCCAGCAGCGACACTAAAGCGGGAGTGTACGAGCAGTTCTTC

J: TRBJ2-7
D: TRBD1
size: many
V: TRBV20-1
CDR3: CSARTPGGSYEQYF
DNA: TGCAGTGCTAGGACCCCAGGGGGCTCCTACGAGCAGTACTTC

J: TRBJ1-2
D: TRBD1
size: many
V: TRBV2
CDR3: CASSDRDRMRGYGYTF
DNA: TGTGCCAGCAGTGACAGGGACAGGATGCGGGGCTATGGCTACACCTTC

J: TRBJ2-1
D: -
size: -
V: TRBV4-3
CDR3: CASSQDNVGYEQFF
DNA: TGCGCCAGCAGCCAAGATAACGTGGGGTATGAGCAGTTCTTC

J: TRBJ2-5
D: -
size: -
V: TRBV24-1
CDR3: CATSDLQAGMETQYF
DNA: TGTGCCACCAGTGATTTGCAAGCAGGGATGGAGACCCAGTACTTC

J: TRBJ2-7
D: -
size: few
V: TRBV19
CDR3: CASTDSGYEQYF
DNA: TGTGCCAGTACCGATAGCGGCTACGAGCAGTACTTC

J: TRBJ2-1
D: TRBD2
size: -
V: TRBV10-3
CDR3: CASGTSLYNEQFF
DNA: TGTGCCAGCGGGACTAGTCTCTACAATGAGCAGTTCTTC

J: TRBJ1-2
D: -
size: -
V: TRBV5-1
CDR3: CASSPSDSYGYTF
DNA: TGCGCCAGCAGCCCGTCCGACAGCTATGGCTACACCTTC

J: TRBJ2-7
D: -
size: many
V: TRBV2
CDR3: CASNLSYEQYF
DNA: TGTGCCAGCAATCTCTCCTACGAGCAGTACTTC

J: TRBJ1-2
D: -
size: few
V: TRBV12-3/TRBV12-4
CDR3: CASSLNTAGGYGYTF
DNA: TGTGCCAGCAGTTTAAACACCGCGGGGGGGTATGGCTACACCTTC

J: TRBJ1-2
D: -
size: many
V: TRBV12-3/TRBV12-4
CDR3: CASSLGEYYTF
DNA: TGTGCCAGCAGTTTAGGGGAGTACTACACCTTC

J: TRBJ1-1
D: -
size: many
V: TRBV5-1
CDR3: CASSFQPENTEAFF
DNA: TGCGCCAGCAGCTTCCAGCCGGAGAACACTGAAGCTTTCTTT

J: TRBJ1-1
D: -
size: many
V: TRBV6-1
CDR3: CASTLLGGAVEAFF
DNA: TGTGCCAGCACCCTTCTGGGAGGGGCCGTTGAAGCTTTCTTT

J: TRBJ2-1
D: TRBD2
size: many
V: TRBV7-9
CDR3: CASSLEARLAGSSYNEQFF
DNA: TGTGCCAGCAGCTTAGAGGCGAGGCTAGCGGGGTCTTCCTACAATGAGCAGTTCTTC

J: TRBJ2-7
D: TRBD2
size: -
V: TRBV5-1
CDR3: CASSLAPTSGPSYEQYF
DNA: TGCGCCAGCAGCTTGGCTCCAACTAGCGGGCCTTCCTACGAGCAGTACTTC

J: TRBJ2-4
D: -
size: -
V: TRBV10-3
CDR3: CATSALAPYGGNIQYF
DNA: TGTGCCACCAGTGCACTGGCGCCCTATGGGGGAAACATTCAGTACTTC

J: TRBJ2-5
D: TRBD1
size: many
V: TRBV27
CDR3: CASSLPQGSGETQYF
DNA: TGTGCCAGCAGTTTACCACAGGGGTCAGGGGAGACCCAGTACTTC

J: TRBJ1-1
D: -
size: many
V: TRBV30
CDR3: CAWMLGTEAFF
DNA: TGTGCCTGGATGTTGGGCACTGAAGCTTTCTTT

J: TRBJ2-3
D: -
size: many
V: TRBV10-3
CDR3: CAISEEWTGRGDTQYF
DNA: TGTGCCATCAGTGAGGAATGGACAGGGAGGGGAGATACGCAGTATTTT

J: TRBJ2-7
D: -
size: many
V: TRBV6-5
CDR3: CASSYPGGGGLDEQYF
DNA: TGTGCCAGCAGTTACCCCGGGGGAGGGGGCTTGGACGAGCAGTACTTC

J: TRBJ2-7
D: -
size: many
V: TRBV6-6
CDR3: CASSYSGTTYEQYF
DNA: TGTGCCAGCAGTTACTCGGGCACGACCTACGAGCAGTACTTC

J: TRBJ2-5
D: -
size: many
V: TRBV28
CDR3: CASSAGQQKETQYF
DNA: TGTGCCAGCAGCGCGGGACAGCAGAAAGAGACCCAGTACTTC

J: TRBJ2-7
D: -
size: many
V: TRBV12-3/TRBV12-4
CDR3: CASSSLGASYEQYF
DNA: TGTGCCAGCAGCTCTCTGGGGGCGTCCTACGAGCAGTACTTC

J: TRBJ1-2
D: -
size: -
V: TRBV20-1
CDR3: CSATGDYGYTF
DNA: TGCAGTGCTACAGGGGACTATGGCTACACCTTC

J: TRBJ2-7
D: -
size: many
V: TRBV28
CDR3: CATLRGEHEQYF
DNA: TGTGCCACCCTAAGGGGGGAACACGAGCAGTACTTC

J: TRBJ2-1
D: TRBD2
size: many
V: TRBV7-8
CDR3: CASSPLGEILAGGGNEQFF
DNA: TGTGCCAGCAGCCCCCTAGGGGAGATCCTAGCGGGAGGGGGGAATGAGCAGTTCTTC

J: TRBJ2-1
D: TRBD2
size: many
V: TRBV20-1
CDR3: CSAKRGAGGRRGSYNEQFF
DNA: TGCAGTGCTAAGAGGGGCGCGGGAGGGCGGCGGGGCTCCTACAATGAGCAGTTCTTC

J: TRBJ2-3
D: TRBD2
size: few
V: TRBV7-2
CDR3: CASTKLWTSGYFTDTQYF
DNA: TGTGCCAGCACCAAACTATGGACTAGCGGGTATTTCACAGATACGCAGTATTTT

J: TRBJ2-3
D: -
size: -
V: TRBV3-1
CDR3: CASSQVTGSTDTQYF
DNA: TGTGCCAGCAGCCAAGTTACGGGAAGCACAGATACGCAGTATTTT

J: TRBJ1-1
D: -
size: many
V: TRBV5-1
CDR3: CASSFGEGNTEAFF
DNA: TGCGCCAGCAGCTTCGGGGAAGGGAACACTGAAGCTTTCTTT

J: TRBJ2-5
D: TRBD2
size: many
V: TRBV20-1
CDR3: CSARPRGLAGGPLRETQYF
DNA: TGCAGTGCTAGACCCCGGGGACTAGCGGGAGGGCCGTTGAGAGAGACCCAGTACTTC

J: TRBJ2-1
D: -
size: -
V: TRBV5-1
CDR3: CASSRDREQFF
DNA: TGCGCCAGCAGCCGTGACCGTGAGCAGTTCTTC

J: TRBJ2-7
D: -
size: -
V: TRBV7-8
CDR3: CASSIRTVSYEQYF
DNA: TGTGCCAGCAGCATCAGGACAGTCTCCTACGAGCAGTACTTC

J: TRBJ2-7
D: -
size: few
V: TRBV10-2
CDR3: CASSESGALVYEQYF
DNA: TGCGCCAGCAGTGAGTCGGGGGCTTTAGTTTACGAGCAGTACTTC

J: TRBJ1-4
D: -
size: many
V: TRBV20-1
CDR3: CSAGPRAGNEKLFF
DNA: TGCAGTGCTGGCCCTCGGGCGGGAAATGAAAAACTGTTTTTT

J: TRBJ2-7
D: -
size: many
V: TRBV5-8
CDR3: CASSPCPGLISYEQYF
DNA: TGTGCCAGCAGCCCGTGCCCGGGACTTATCTCCTACGAGCAGTACTTC

J: TRBJ2-1
D: TRBD2
size: -
V: TRBV7-9
CDR3: CASGSGSAYNEQFF
DNA: TGTGCCAGCGGTAGCGGGAGCGCCTACAATGAGCAGTTCTTC

J: TRBJ2-3
D: TRBD2
size: many
V: TRBV20-1
CDR3: CSATGLAGGSTDTQYF
DNA: TGCAGTGCTACGGGACTAGCGGGAGGTAGCACAGATACGCAGTATTTT

J: TRBJ2-2
D: -
size: many
V: TRBV28
CDR3: CASSLRRVTGELFF
DNA: TGTGCCAGCAGTTTGAGACGGGTCACCGGGGAGCTGTTTTTT

J: TRBJ2-1
D: -
size: many
V: TRBV3-1
CDR3: CASSQVRNEQFF
DNA: TGTGCCAGCAGCCAAGTGCGGAATGAGCAGTTCTTC

J: TRBJ2-7
D: -
size: -
V: TRBV19
CDR3: CASSIGPRMDYEQYF
DNA: TGTGCCAGTAGTATAGGGCCCCGGATGGACTACGAGCAGTACTTC

J: TRBJ2-2
D: TRBD1
size: many
V: TRBV28
CDR3: CASSLAGGSTGELFF
DNA: TGTGCCAGCAGTTTAGCAGGGGGCAGCACCGGGGAGCTGTTTTTT

J: TRBJ2-1
D: -
size: -
V: TRBV5-1
CDR3: CASSLGGAYNEQSF
DNA: TGCGCCAGCAGCTTGGGAGGGGCCTACAATGAGCAGTCCTTC

J: TRBJ1-1
D: -
size: many
V: TRBV9
CDR3: CASSVLAQPGTEAFF
DNA: TGTGCCAGCAGCGTCTTGGCACAACCGGGCACTGAAGCTTTCTTT

J: TRBJ2-1
D: -
size: few
V: TRBV4-2
CDR3: CASSQDSWQLRSFDNEQFF
DNA: TGTGCCAGCAGCCAAGATTCGTGGCAGCTTAGGAGCTTTGACAATGAGCAGTTCTTC

J: TRBJ2-3
D: -
size: many
V: TRBV19
CDR3: CASSIVPGGSTDTQYF
DNA: TGTGCCAGTAGTATAGTTCCCGGAGGGAGCACAGATACGCAGTATTTT

J: TRBJ2-3
D: TRBD2
size: many
V: TRBV7-3
CDR3: CASGSAAGGGTDTQYF
DNA: TGTGCCAGCGGGTCCGCAGCGGGAGGTGGCACAGATACGCAGTATTTT

J: TRBJ2-5
D: -
size: few
V: TRBV5-1
CDR3: CASSLAPGETQYF
DNA: TGCGCCAGCAGCTTGGCCCCCGGGGAGACCCAGTACTTC

J: TRBJ2-5
D: -
size: many
V: TRBV12-3/TRBV12-4
CDR3: CASSSSHRETQYF
DNA: TGTGCCAGCAGTTCCAGTCACAGGGAGACCCAGTACTTC

J: TRBJ1-5
D: -
size: many
V: TRBV28
CDR3: CASSADSSDQPQHF
DNA: TGTGCCAGCAGTGCGGACAGCTCCGATCAGCCCCAGCATTTT

J: TRBJ2-7
D: -
size: many
V: TRBV11-3
CDR3: CASSRLGQPSYEQYF
DNA: TGTGCCAGCAGCCGCCTTGGACAGCCCTCCTACGAGCAGTACTTC

J: TRBJ2-1
D: TRBD1
size: many
V: TRBV5-1
CDR3: CATNPGQGSYNEQFF
DNA: TGCGCCACCAATCCCGGACAGGGGTCCTACAATGAGCAGTTCTTC

J: TRBJ2-3
D: TRBD2
size: many
V: TRBV12-3/TRBV12-4
CDR3: CASSETGTSVDTQYF
DNA: TGTGCCAGCAGCGAAACAGGGACTAGCGTAGATACGCAGTATTTT

J: TRBJ1-2
D: -
size: many
V: TRBV28
CDR3: CASNFPTGGPSFYGYTF
DNA: TGTGCCAGCAACTTCCCGACAGGAGGCCCCTCTTTCTATGGCTACACCTTC

J: TRBJ2-5
D: -
size: many
V: TRBV9
CDR3: CASSVGWVETQYF
DNA: TGTGCCAGCAGCGTAGGTTGGGTAGAGACCCAGTACTTC